A selection of T cell receptor beta chains follows, all from one sample in a study of blood T cell repertoires in COVID-19. Libraries were prepared by immunoSEQ multiplex PCR; TCRdb keeps only in-frame clonotypes and omits some of them. The sample holds about 310,000 clones, 85% to 90% seen once. Sample: peripheral blood. The receptors were sampled from a woman aged 40 to 50 with COVID-19, enrolled during active disease. CDR3s include the opening cysteine and the closing phenylalanine or tryptophan. The order of the fields is D gene, V gene, clone size, CDR3 length, J gene, CDR3 protein, CDR3 DNA. A D gene is named only where the DNA matches it firmly. Clone size, where shown, is once, few, many, or a class for clones that have expanded.

d_gene: .; v_gene: TRBV29-1; abundance: .; len: 15; j_gene: TRBJ2-7; CDR3aa: CSVLSTVESSYEQYF; CDR3nt: TGCAGCGTCCTCTCTACGGTCGAAAGCTCCTACGAGCAGTACTTC
d_gene: TRBD1; v_gene: TRBV3-1/TRBV3-2; abundance: .; len: 15; j_gene: TRBJ2-5; CDR3aa: CASSPTGWYQETQYF; CDR3nt: TGTGCCAGCAGCCCGACAGGGTGGTACCAAGAGACCCAGTACTTC
d_gene: .; v_gene: TRBV7-2; abundance: .; len: 16; j_gene: TRBJ2-7; CDR3aa: CASSLGSAEIIYEQYF; CDR3nt: TGTGCCAGCAGCTTAGGATCGGCGGAGATAATTTACGAGCAGTACTTC
d_gene: .; v_gene: TRBV30; abundance: .; len: 14; j_gene: TRBJ1-4; CDR3aa: CAWSRQISREKLFF; CDR3nt: TGTGCCTGGAGTCGACAAATCTCAAGGGAAAAACTGTTTTTT
d_gene: TRBD1; v_gene: TRBV28; abundance: .; len: 16; j_gene: TRBJ2-5; CDR3aa: CASSPRTGKGQETQYF; CDR3nt: TGTGCCAGCAGTCCAAGGACAGGGAAGGGCCAAGAGACCCAGTACTTC
d_gene: .; v_gene: TRBV14; abundance: .; len: 15; j_gene: TRBJ1-1; CDR3aa: CASSQDWGGNTEAFF; CDR3nt: TGTGCCAGCAGCCAAGATTGGGGGGGGAACACTGAAGCTTTCTTT
d_gene: TRBD1; v_gene: TRBV18; abundance: .; len: 16; j_gene: TRBJ2-5; CDR3aa: CASSSGTGVSLETQYF; CDR3nt: TGTGCCAGCTCATCCGGGACAGGGGTTTCTTTGGAGACCCAGTACTTC
d_gene: TRBD1; v_gene: TRBV4-1; abundance: .; len: 19; j_gene: TRBJ2-6; CDR3aa: CASSHHTGTGRAGANVLTF; CDR3nt: TGCGCCAGCAGCCACCACACCGGGACAGGGAGAGCTGGGGCCAACGTCCTGACTTTC
d_gene: TRBD1; v_gene: TRBV7-2; abundance: .; len: 13; j_gene: TRBJ1-2; CDR3aa: CASSFTGGYGYTF; CDR3nt: TGTGCCAGCAGCTTTACAGGGGGCTATGGCTACACCTTC
d_gene: .; v_gene: TRBV7-2; abundance: .; len: 13; j_gene: TRBJ1-1; CDR3aa: CASSFPAGEDAFF; CDR3nt: TGTGCCAGCAGCTTCCCAGCGGGGGAGGATGCTTTCTTT
d_gene: TRBD2; v_gene: TRBV4-2; abundance: .; len: 16; j_gene: TRBJ2-5; CDR3aa: CASSPTSGGARETQYF; CDR3nt: TGTGCCAGCAGCCCCACTAGCGGGGGGGCCCGGGAGACCCAGTACTTC
d_gene: .; v_gene: TRBV19; abundance: .; len: 10; j_gene: TRBJ2-1; CDR3aa: CASRGTEQFF; CDR3nt: TGTGCCAGTAGGGGGACAGAGCAGTTCTTC
d_gene: .; v_gene: TRBV27; abundance: .; len: 15; j_gene: TRBJ2-3; CDR3aa: CASSLGVGGTDTQYF; CDR3nt: TGTGCCAGCAGTTTAGGTGTGGGAGGCACAGATACGCAGTATTTT
d_gene: TRBD2; v_gene: TRBV7-8; abundance: once; len: 16; j_gene: TRBJ2-7; CDR3aa: CASSTSTSGSSYEQYF; CDR3nt: TGTGCCAGCAGCACCTCGACTAGCGGGAGCTCCTACGAGCAGTACTTC
d_gene: .; v_gene: TRBV5-1; abundance: .; len: 17; j_gene: TRBJ2-1; CDR3aa: CASSLGGIATSYNEQFF; CDR3nt: TGCGCCAGCAGCTTGGGCGGGATAGCTACCTCCTACAATGAGCAGTTCTTC
d_gene: TRBD1; v_gene: TRBV30; abundance: .; len: 15; j_gene: TRBJ1-5; CDR3aa: CAWSGTGGTNQPQHF; CDR3nt: TGTGCCTGGAGCGGGACAGGGGGAACCAATCAGCCCCAGCATTTT
d_gene: .; v_gene: TRBV5-8; abundance: .; len: 12; j_gene: TRBJ1-4; CDR3aa: CASSPRGEKLFF; CDR3nt: TGTGCCAGCAGCCCACGAGGTGAAAAACTGTTTTTT
d_gene: .; v_gene: TRBV6-6; abundance: .; len: 15; j_gene: TRBJ1-1; CDR3aa: CASSYPGQSNTEAFF; CDR3nt: TGTGCCAGCAGTTACCCCGGACAGTCGAACACTGAAGCTTTCTTT
d_gene: .; v_gene: TRBV2; abundance: .; len: 11; j_gene: TRBJ1-6; CDR3aa: CASSGAMALHF; CDR3nt: TGTGCCAGCAGTGGGGCTATGGCCCTCCACTTT
d_gene: .; v_gene: TRBV27; abundance: .; len: 17; j_gene: TRBJ1-1; CDR3aa: CASSLSRVRASGTEAFF; CDR3nt: TGTGCCAGCAGTTTATCGCGGGTTAGGGCGAGCGGAACTGAAGCTTTCTTT
d_gene: TRBD2; v_gene: TRBV14; abundance: .; len: 16; j_gene: TRBJ2-1; CDR3aa: CASRLLAGGPENEQFF; CDR3nt: TGTGCCAGCAGATTGCTAGCGGGAGGGCCGGAGAATGAGCAGTTCTTC
d_gene: TRBD1; v_gene: TRBV4-1; abundance: .; len: 15; j_gene: TRBJ1-6; CDR3aa: CASSQEGDSDSPLHF; CDR3nt: TGCGCCAGCAGCCAAGAAGGGGACAGTGATTCACCCCTCCACTTT
d_gene: TRBD2; v_gene: TRBV19; abundance: .; len: 13; j_gene: TRBJ2-1; CDR3aa: CASNLAGGNEQFF; CDR3nt: TGTGCCAGTAATCTAGCGGGAGGTAATGAGCAGTTCTTC
d_gene: .; v_gene: TRBV12-3/TRBV12-4; abundance: .; len: 12; j_gene: TRBJ2-5; CDR3aa: CASTQGGETQYF; CDR3nt: TGTGCCAGCACCCAAGGAGGAGAGACCCAGTACTTC
d_gene: .; v_gene: TRBV18; abundance: .; len: 14; j_gene: TRBJ2-5; CDR3aa: CASSGTGSEETQYF; CDR3nt: TGTGCCAGCTCAGGCACTGGGAGTGAAGAGACCCAGTACTTC
d_gene: TRBD1; v_gene: TRBV5-1; abundance: .; len: 14; j_gene: TRBJ1-1; CDR3aa: CASIPGQGNTEAFF; CDR3nt: TGCGCCAGCATCCCTGGACAGGGAAACACTGAAGCTTTCTTT
d_gene: TRBD2; v_gene: TRBV11-2; abundance: .; len: 15; j_gene: TRBJ2-2; CDR3aa: CASSLGMGTMGELFF; CDR3nt: TGTGCCAGCAGCTTAGGGATGGGGACTATGGGGGAGCTGTTTTTT
d_gene: .; v_gene: TRBV28; abundance: .; len: 12; j_gene: TRBJ1-2; CDR3aa: CASSLREGGYTF; CDR3nt: TGTGCCAGCAGTTTACGGGAGGGTGGCTACACCTTC
d_gene: TRBD1; v_gene: TRBV11-2; abundance: .; len: 17; j_gene: TRBJ1-2; CDR3aa: CASSLVGQGTVYPGYTF; CDR3nt: TGTGCCAGCAGCTTAGTAGGACAGGGCACAGTTTACCCCGGCTACACCTTC
d_gene: .; v_gene: TRBV19; abundance: .; len: 14; j_gene: TRBJ1-4; CDR3aa: CASSIDTGNEKLFF; CDR3nt: TGTGCCAGTAGTATAGATACGGGTAATGAAAAACTGTTTTTT
d_gene: TRBD2; v_gene: TRBV7-9; abundance: .; len: 15; j_gene: TRBJ2-1; CDR3aa: CASSVGLAAYNEQFF; CDR3nt: TGTGCCAGCAGCGTCGGACTAGCGGCCTACAATGAGCAGTTCTTC
d_gene: TRBD2; v_gene: TRBV5-4; abundance: .; len: 16; j_gene: TRBJ2-5; CDR3aa: CASSPPGRGGQETQYF; CDR3nt: TGTGCCAGCAGCCCACCTGGGCGGGGGGGCCAAGAGACCCAGTACTTC
d_gene: TRBD2; v_gene: TRBV7-9; abundance: .; len: 14; j_gene: TRBJ2-5; CDR3aa: CASSSMAGGIDQYF; CDR3nt: TGTGCCAGCAGCTCGATGGCGGGGGGGATCGACCAGTACTTC
d_gene: .; v_gene: TRBV6-5; abundance: .; len: 12; j_gene: TRBJ2-2; CDR3aa: CASSSGGGELFF; CDR3nt: TGTGCCAGCAGTTCAGGAGGCGGGGAGCTGTTTTTT
d_gene: TRBD1; v_gene: TRBV5-4; abundance: .; len: 15; j_gene: TRBJ1-4; CDR3aa: CASSHGTGPNEKLFF; CDR3nt: TGTGCCAGCAGCCACGGGACAGGGCCAAATGAAAAACTGTTTTTT
d_gene: .; v_gene: TRBV6-6; abundance: .; len: 13; j_gene: TRBJ1-2; CDR3aa: CASSYDGLYGYTF; CDR3nt: TGTGCCAGCAGTTATGACGGACTCTATGGCTACACCTTC
d_gene: .; v_gene: TRBV9; abundance: .; len: 13; j_gene: TRBJ2-3; CDR3aa: CASSVSGADTQYF; CDR3nt: TGTGCCAGCAGCGTTTCGGGGGCAGATACGCAGTATTTT
d_gene: .; v_gene: TRBV6-1; abundance: .; len: 15; j_gene: TRBJ2-4; CDR3aa: CASSEDSGAKNIQYF; CDR3nt: TGTGCCAGCAGTGAAGACAGCGGAGCCAAAAACATTCAGTACTTC
d_gene: .; v_gene: TRBV30; abundance: .; len: 14; j_gene: TRBJ2-5; CDR3aa: CAWSAIRDKETQYF; CDR3nt: TGTGCCTGGAGTGCGATCCGGGACAAAGAGACCCAGTACTTC
d_gene: .; v_gene: TRBV7-2; abundance: .; len: 16; j_gene: TRBJ2-3; CDR3aa: CASSLAGRGRTDTQYF; CDR3nt: TGTGCCAGCAGCTTAGCGGGGCGGGGCCGCACAGATACGCAGTATTTT
d_gene: TRBD2; v_gene: TRBV28; abundance: .; len: 15; j_gene: TRBJ2-2; CDR3aa: CASSRSGGLSGELFF; CDR3nt: TGTGCCAGCAGTCGTAGCGGGGGGCTCTCGGGGGAGCTGTTTTTT
d_gene: .; v_gene: TRBV19; abundance: .; len: 16; j_gene: TRBJ1-4; CDR3aa: CASSGQGVTLNEKLFF; CDR3nt: TGTGCCAGTAGTGGCCAAGGAGTAACTCTTAATGAAAAACTGTTTTTT